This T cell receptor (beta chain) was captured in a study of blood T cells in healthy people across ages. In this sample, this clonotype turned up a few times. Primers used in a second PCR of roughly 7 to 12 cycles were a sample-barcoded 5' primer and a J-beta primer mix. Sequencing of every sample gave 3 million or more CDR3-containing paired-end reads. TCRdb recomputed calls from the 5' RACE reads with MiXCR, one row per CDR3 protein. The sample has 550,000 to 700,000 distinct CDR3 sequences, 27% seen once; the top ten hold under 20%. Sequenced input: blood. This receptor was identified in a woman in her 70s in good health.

CDR3 residues: CSARDSGGETQYF. Written as DNA, the CDR3 is TGCAGTGCTAGAGATTCAGGGGGGGAGACCCAGTACTTC. V and J are TRBV20-1 and TRBJ2-5; TRBD1 is a possible D gene (7 bases). Trimming took off 0 bases at V and 5 bases at J, with 10 bases between the two ends. Germline V CDR1 and CDR2: DFQATT, SNEGSKA (reference sequence). The CDR3 consists of 13 residues.